The clone carrying this T cell receptor (beta chain) was seen just once. Original data processing: Scientists estimated how many nucleated cells there were by amplifying reference gene primers. Sequenced by immunoSEQ multiplex PCR; TCRdb stores in-frame clones only, minus some. The DNA was the basis for D and trimming; V, J and clone size are from that table. Seen here are about 330,000 clones, about 87% observed once, and the top ten hold roughly 8.9%. This specimen comes from a study of blood T cell repertoires in COVID-19. Whole-study context: The study drew acute and convalescent COVID-19 samples from the United States, Italy and Spain.

This CDR3 is 12 amino acids long. Germline V gene lookup returns CDR1 LGHDT and CDR2 YNNKEL (reference sequence). Deletions cut 4 bases from V and 4 bases from J, with 4 bases between. The chain joins TRBV3-1 (or the pseudogene TRBV3-2) to TRBJ2-2; D not certain. The sequenced material came from peripheral blood. This receptor was obtained from a man aged 25 to 40 with COVID-19, enrolled during active disease. In DNA form, the CDR3 reads TGTGCCAGCAGCCTCCGCACCGGGGAGCTGTTTTTT. It translates to CASSLRTGELFF.